The TCR beta chain described here comes from a study of cytomegalovirus exposure and HLA in healthy donors. About the research overall: Earlier, approximately 190 million T cells were analyzed, and over 95 million unique TCR beta sequences were found among them.

Study-level results: HLA alleles showed associations with fewer than 20,000 TCR beta sequences in a later analysis, at a 0.05 false discovery rate. Analysis was carried out at a later point, and it linked a missense DCLRE1C variant to TCR beta V- and J-gene trimming. 150 or so TCR beta chains were listed as cytomegalovirus-associated.

With 60 Vbeta and 13 Jbeta primers, the PCR was carried out. Measured with immunoSEQ multiplex PCR; TCRdb has only the in-frame clones, and not every one. The data hold more than 95,000 clones, with less than 85% observed a single time. A remark on this clone: The antigen remains unidentified.

Sequencing input: PBMCs. The TCR comes from a woman aged 18-29 years in good health and CMV-seropositive.

CDR3 nucleotides: TGTGCCAGCAGTGGAACAGGGGCCCTGTACACTGAAGCTTTCTTT. This sequence encodes CASSGTGALYTEAFF. The chain combines TRBV28 with TRBJ1-1; 7 bases fit TRBD1. Losses at the gene ends were 5 bases for V and 3 bases for J; bases not matched to a gene: 9. Germline CDR1 and CDR2: MDHEN and SYDVKM. The CDR3 covers 15 residues.